This TCR beta chain was sequenced in a study of blood T cell repertoires in COVID-19. Assay: immunoSEQ multiplex PCR; the TCRdb copy retains only in-frame clones and omits some. Found here are over 60,000 clones, 90% of them singletons; the top ten hold roughly 0.47%. The V end was cut by 3 bases, the J end by 4 bases, with 7 bases between. Per the germline V gene, CDR1 is KGHSH and CDR2 is LQKENI. The CDR3 is 13 amino acids. This rearrangement joins TRBV18 to TRBJ1-5; the D gene is possibly TRBD1 (5 bases). Specimen: peripheral blood. The source of this sequence is a man aged 50 to 60 with COVID-19, enrolled during active disease. CDR3 sequence: CASSPDKNQPQHF. CDR3 sequence (DNA): TGTGCCAGCTCACCGGACAAAAATCAGCCCCAGCATTTT.